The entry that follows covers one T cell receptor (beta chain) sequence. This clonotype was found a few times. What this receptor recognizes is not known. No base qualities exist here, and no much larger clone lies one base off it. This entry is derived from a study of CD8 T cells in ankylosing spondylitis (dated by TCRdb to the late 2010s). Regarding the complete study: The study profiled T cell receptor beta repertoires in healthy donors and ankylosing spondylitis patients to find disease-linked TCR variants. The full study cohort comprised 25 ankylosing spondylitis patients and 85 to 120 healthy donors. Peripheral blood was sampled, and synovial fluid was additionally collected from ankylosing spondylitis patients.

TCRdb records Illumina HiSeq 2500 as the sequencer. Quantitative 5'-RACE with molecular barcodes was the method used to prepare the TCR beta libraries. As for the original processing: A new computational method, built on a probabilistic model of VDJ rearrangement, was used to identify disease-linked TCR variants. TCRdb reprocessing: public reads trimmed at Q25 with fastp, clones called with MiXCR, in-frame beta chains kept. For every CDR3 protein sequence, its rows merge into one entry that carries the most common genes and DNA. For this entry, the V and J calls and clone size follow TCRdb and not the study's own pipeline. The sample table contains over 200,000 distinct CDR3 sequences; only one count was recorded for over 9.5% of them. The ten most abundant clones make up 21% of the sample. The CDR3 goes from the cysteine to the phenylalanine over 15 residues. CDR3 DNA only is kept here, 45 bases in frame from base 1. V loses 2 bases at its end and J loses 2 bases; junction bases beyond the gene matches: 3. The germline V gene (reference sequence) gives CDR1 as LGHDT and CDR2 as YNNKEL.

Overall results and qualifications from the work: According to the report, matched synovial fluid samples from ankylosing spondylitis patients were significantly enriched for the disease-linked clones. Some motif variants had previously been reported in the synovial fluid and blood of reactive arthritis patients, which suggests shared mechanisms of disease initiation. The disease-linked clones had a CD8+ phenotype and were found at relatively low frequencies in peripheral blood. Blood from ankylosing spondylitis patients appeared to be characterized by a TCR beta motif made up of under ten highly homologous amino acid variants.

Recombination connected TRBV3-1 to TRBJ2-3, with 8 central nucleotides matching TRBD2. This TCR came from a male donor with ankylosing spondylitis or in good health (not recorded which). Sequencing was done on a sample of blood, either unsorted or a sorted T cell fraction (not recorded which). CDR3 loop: CASSQYSGVTDTQYF. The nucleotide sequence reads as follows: TGTGCCAGCAGCCAATATAGCGGGGTCACAGATACGCAGTATTTT.